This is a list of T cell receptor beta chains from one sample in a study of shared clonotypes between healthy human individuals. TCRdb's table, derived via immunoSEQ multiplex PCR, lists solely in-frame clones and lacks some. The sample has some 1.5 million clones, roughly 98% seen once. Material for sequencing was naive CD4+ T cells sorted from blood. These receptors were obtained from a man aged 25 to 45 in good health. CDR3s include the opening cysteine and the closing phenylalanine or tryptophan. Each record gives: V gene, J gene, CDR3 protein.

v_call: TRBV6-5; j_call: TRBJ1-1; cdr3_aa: CASSYSKQENTEAFF
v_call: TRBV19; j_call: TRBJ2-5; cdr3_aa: CASSTRDRGVRETQYF
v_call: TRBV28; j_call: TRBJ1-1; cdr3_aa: CASSSMNTEAFF
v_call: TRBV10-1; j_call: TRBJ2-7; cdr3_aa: CASSETGDLYEQYF
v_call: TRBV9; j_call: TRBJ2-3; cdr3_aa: CASSVEVVNPGGDTQYF
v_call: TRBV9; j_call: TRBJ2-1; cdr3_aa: CASSPRLLANSYNEQFF
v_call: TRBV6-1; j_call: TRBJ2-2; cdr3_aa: CASSEGLATGELFF
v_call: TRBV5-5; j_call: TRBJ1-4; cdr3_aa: CASSLARFQGTGGEKLFF
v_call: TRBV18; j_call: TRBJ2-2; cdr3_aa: CASSPSGFTGELFF
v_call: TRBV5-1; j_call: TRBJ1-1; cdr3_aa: CASSAGTGTGTEAFF
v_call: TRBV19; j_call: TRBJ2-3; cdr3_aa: CASSIYRGLGGHSTDTQYF
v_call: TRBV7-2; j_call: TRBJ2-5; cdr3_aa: CASSLSPRGYQETQYF
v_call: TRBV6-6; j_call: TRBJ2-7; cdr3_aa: CASRKTGDSPEQYF
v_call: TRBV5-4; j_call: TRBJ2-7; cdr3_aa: CASSFRGAGYEQYF
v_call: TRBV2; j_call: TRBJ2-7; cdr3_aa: CASTMDRASSYEQYF
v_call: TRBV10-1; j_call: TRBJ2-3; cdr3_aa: CASSTTTGSGTDTQYF
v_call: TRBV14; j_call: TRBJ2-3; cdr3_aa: CASSLKEAAGAADTQYF
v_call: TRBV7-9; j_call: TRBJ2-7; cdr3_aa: CASSPRSSTEQYF
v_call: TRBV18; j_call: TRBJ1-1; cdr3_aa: CASSPQSNTEAFF
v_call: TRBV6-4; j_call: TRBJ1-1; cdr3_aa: CASSDRLGGDNTEAFF
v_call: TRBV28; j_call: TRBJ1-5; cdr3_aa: CASTTLWGWPNQPQHF
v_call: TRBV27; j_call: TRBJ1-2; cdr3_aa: CASSPTGVGGYTF
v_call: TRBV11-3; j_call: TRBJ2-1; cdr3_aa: CASSFGQGAIDEQFF
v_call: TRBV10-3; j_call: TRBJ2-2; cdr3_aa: CATGQLNTGELFF
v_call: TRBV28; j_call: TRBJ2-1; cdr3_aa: CASSSVLAESYNEQFF
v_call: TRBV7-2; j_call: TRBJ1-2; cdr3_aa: CASSPGTGASYGYTF
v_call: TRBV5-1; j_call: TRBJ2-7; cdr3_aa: CASSFAPLLLTGSYEQYF
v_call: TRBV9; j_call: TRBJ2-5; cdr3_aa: CASSVPPEGETQYF
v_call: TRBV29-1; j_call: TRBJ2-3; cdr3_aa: CSVGTSGRGTYTDTQYF
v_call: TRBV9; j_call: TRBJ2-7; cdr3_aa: CASSAASSRIYEQYF
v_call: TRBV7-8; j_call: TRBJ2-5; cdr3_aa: CASSLATWQETQYF
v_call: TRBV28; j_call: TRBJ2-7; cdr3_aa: CASRLPRGGSYEQYF
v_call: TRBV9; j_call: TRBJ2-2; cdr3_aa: CASSVRDGEANTGELFF
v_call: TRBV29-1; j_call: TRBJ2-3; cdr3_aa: CSVEKVGLPTDTQYF
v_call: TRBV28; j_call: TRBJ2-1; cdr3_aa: CASSLLIEPGTLSSYNEQFF
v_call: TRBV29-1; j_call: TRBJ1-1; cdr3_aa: CSVGAQRTEAFF
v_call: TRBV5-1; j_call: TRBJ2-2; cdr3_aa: CASSILLRGRRTGELFF
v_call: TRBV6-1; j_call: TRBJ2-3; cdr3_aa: CAVKPGISPDTQYF
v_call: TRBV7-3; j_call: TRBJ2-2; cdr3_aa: CASSKLAGGTNTGELFF
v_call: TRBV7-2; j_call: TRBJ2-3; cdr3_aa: CASSLVRAVLGTDTQYF
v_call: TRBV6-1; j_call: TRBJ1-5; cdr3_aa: CASRRDRAMNQPQHF
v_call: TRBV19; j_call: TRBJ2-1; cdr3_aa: CASSGAGGPFEKFF
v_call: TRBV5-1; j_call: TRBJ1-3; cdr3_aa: CASSKPGQRNTIYF
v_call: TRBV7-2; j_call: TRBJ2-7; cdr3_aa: CASSSDRGIYEQYF
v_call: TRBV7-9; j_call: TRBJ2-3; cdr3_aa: CASSLEVAGLAITDTQYF
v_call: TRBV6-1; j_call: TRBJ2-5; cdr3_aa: CASSDRAYVVAQYF
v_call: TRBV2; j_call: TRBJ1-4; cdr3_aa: CASRKGGEKLFF
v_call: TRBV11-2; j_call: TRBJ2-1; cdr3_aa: CASSSRLAGYNEQFF
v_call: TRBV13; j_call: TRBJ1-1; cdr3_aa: CASSSRLDRPPAKAFF
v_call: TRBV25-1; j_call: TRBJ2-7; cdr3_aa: CASSEGVSYEQYF
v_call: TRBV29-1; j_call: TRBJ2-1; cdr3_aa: CSVGGSLGTSGYNEQFF
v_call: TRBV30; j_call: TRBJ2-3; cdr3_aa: CAWSVLLAGGDTQYF
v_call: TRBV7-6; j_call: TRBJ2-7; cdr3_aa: CASSLGTSDYEQYF